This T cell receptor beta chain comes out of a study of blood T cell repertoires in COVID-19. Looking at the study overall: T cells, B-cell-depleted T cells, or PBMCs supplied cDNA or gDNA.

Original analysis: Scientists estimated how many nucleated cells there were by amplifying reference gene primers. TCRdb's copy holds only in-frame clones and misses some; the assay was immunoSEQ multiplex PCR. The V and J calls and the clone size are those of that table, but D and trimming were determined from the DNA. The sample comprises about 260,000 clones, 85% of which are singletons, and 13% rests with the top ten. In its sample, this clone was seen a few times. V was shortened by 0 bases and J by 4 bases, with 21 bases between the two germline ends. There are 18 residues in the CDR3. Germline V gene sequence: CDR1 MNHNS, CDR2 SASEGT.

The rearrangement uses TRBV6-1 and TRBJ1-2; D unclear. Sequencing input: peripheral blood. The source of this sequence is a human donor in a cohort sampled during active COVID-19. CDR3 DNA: TGTGCCAGCAGTGAAGCGGAGCACCTACTACCGCCTTCCTATGGCTACACCTTC. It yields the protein CASSEAEHLLPPSYGYTF.